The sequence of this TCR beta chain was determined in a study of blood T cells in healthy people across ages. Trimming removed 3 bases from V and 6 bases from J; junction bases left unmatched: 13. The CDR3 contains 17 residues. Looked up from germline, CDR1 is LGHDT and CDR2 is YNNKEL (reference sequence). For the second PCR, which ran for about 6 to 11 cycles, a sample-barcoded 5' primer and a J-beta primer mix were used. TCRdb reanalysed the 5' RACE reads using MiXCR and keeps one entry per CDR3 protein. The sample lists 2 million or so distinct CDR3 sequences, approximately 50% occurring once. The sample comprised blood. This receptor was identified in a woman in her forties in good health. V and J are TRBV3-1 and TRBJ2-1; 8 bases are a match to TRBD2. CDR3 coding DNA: TGTGCCAGCAGCCATGCCCAGGTAGCGGGGCAGGGCAATGAGCAGTTCTTC. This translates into CASSHAQVAGQGNEQFF.